This T cell receptor (beta chain) was documented in a study of CD8+CD57+ T cells in acquired aplastic anemia. On the study more broadly: Sorting CD4+ and CD8+ cells gave DNA averaging about 3.3 ug. CD4+ cells from healthy donors averaged approximately 9.8 million reads. Study-wide points: Significant differences in CD8+ Simpson's diversity were not observed between patients and controls. Patients and controls had in common 25 to 35 CD8+ CDR3 sequences.

The germline gives CDR1 SGHTA, CDR2 FQGNSA. Trimming at V came to 2 bases and at J to 0 bases, leaving 7 bases not matched to a gene. The CDR3 spans 18 residues. This clonotype was recorded many times. The antigen is undetermined. The template used for profiling TCR beta VDJ and CDR3 was genomic DNA. In TCRdb, the reads were re-called with MiXCR into one record per CDR3 protein. Seen here are about 210,000 distinct CDR3 sequences, 60% to 65% observed once, and the top ten hold roughly 29%. The sequenced sample was sorted CD4+, CD8+, or CD8+CD57+ T cells (not recorded which) from PBMCs. The sequence derives from a human donor in good health. The gene calls are TRBV7-2 and TRBJ2-1; 10 nucleotides match TRBD2. The CDR3 is CASSLRGLAGVSYNEQFF. Here the CDR3 DNA reads TGTGCCAGCAGCTTAAGGGGTCTAGCGGGAGTCTCCTACAATGAGCAGTTCTTC. Complete variable domain (other parts from reference TRBV7-2 and TRBJ2-1): GAGVSQSPSNKVTEKGKDVELRCDPISGHTALYWYRQSLGQGLEFLIYFQGNSAPDKSGLPSDRFSAERTGGSVSTLTIQRTQQEDSAVYLCASSLRGLAGVSYNEQFFGPGTRLTVL.